The 30 T cell receptor beta chains in this list originate from one sample, sequenced in a study of CD8 T cells in ankylosing spondylitis (dated by TCRdb to about 2017). Library method: 5' RACE. Sequencing instrument: Illumina HiSeq 2500. TCRdb applied fastp at Q25 and MiXCR to the public reads, then kept only in-frame beta chains. Rows are combined by CDR3 protein, so each entry shows the most common genes and DNA. The sample yields more than 150,000 distinct CDR3 sequences; more than 10% were counted once. The top ten constitute approximately 15% of the sample. The sequenced material came from blood, either unsorted or a sorted T cell fraction (not recorded which). The receptors were gathered from a male donor with ankylosing spondylitis or in good health (not recorded which).

The rearrangement joins TRBV12-3 or TRBV12-4 to TRBJ2-3; D perhaps matches TRBD2 (5 bases). The V end was cut by 5 bases, the J end by 4 bases, with 16 bases between. The CDR3 has 15 residues. The CDR3 spells CASSPFPREPDTQYF. The CDR3 region has the DNA TGTGCCAGCAGTCCGTTCCCCCGGGAACCAGATACGCAGTATTTT.

This clonotype was found many times. J is TRBJ1-1 and V is TRBV12-3 or TRBV12-4, with 8 nucleotides matching TRBD1. The CDR3 runs to 13 residues. The J segment lost 4 bases and the V segment lost 3 bases, leaving 1 base of the junction unmatched. CDR3 DNA: TGTGCCAGCAGTTTCACAGGGGGCACTGAAGCTTTCTTT. Protein sequence: CASSFTGGTEAFF.

This clonotype has at least ten counts. V and J are TRBV4-2 and TRBJ1-1; D unclear. Per the germline V gene, CDR1 is LGHNA and CDR2 is YNFKEQ. Trimming took off 0 bases at V and 0 bases at J, with 8 bases between the two ends. The CDR3 is 15 amino acids. CDR3 residues: CASSQEGGVNTEAFF. As DNA, the CDR3 is TGTGCCAGCAGCCAAGAGGGCGGAGTGAACACTGAAGCTTTCTTT.

This clonotype has just a few counts. This sequence joins TRBV7-9 and TRBJ2-1, with 15 bases aligning to TRBD2. The CDR3 is made up of 17 amino acids. Trimming cost V 5 bases and J 8 bases; bases outside gene matches: 10. Germline loops: CDR1 SEHNR, CDR2 FQNEAQ (reference sequence). CDR3 loop: CASSPGTSGGRTDEQFF. In nucleotides, the CDR3 is TGTGCCAGCAGCCCCGGGACTAGCGGGGGGCGTACCGATGAGCAGTTCTTC. The full variable domain, in which reference TRBV7-9 and TRBJ2-1 provide the parts outside the CDR3, is DTGVSQNPRHKITKRGQNVTFRCDPISEHNRLYWYRQTLGQGPEFLTYFQNEAQLEKSRLLSDRFSAERPKGSFSTLEIQRTEQGDSAMYLCASSPGTSGGRTDEQFFGPGTRLTVL.

The genes are TRBV9 and TRBJ2-7; a weak D match, TRBD1 (5 bases). Germline CDR1 is SGDLS and CDR2 is YYNGEE. The CDR3 extends over 13 amino acids. Trimming pared 4 bases from V and 3 bases from J, leaving 11 bases between. The CDR3 reads CASSSDSLYEQYF. The CDR3, as DNA: TGTGCCAGCAGCAGTGACAGCCTCTACGAGCAGTACTTC. Filled out from reference TRBV9 and TRBJ2-7, the complete variable domain reads DSGVTQTPKHLITATGQRVTLRCSPRSGDLSVYWYQQSLDQGLQFLIQYYNGEERAKGNILERFSAQQFPDLHSELNLSSLELGDSALYFCASSSDSLYEQYFGPGTRLTVT.

This clonotype was counted ten times or more. The V gene is TRBV20-1, the J gene TRBJ2-7, with D possibly matching TRBD2 (6 bases). Germline CDR1 is DFQATT and CDR2 is SNEGSKA (reference sequence). V was clipped by 0 bases and J by 3 bases, with 18 bases between them. The CDR3 sequence is 16 residues long. The CDR3 spells CSARDHTPGRDYEQYF. CDR3 DNA: TGCAGTGCTAGAGATCATACCCCTGGGCGGGACTACGAGCAGTACTTC.

This clonotype was seen only a few times. CDR3 bases: TGTGCCAGTAGTATAGATCCAGCAGCCCTACGAGGGCAGTACTTC. Protein sequence: CASSIDPAALRGQYF. The chain joins TRBV19 to TRBJ2-7, with no clear D. From germline, CDR1 is LNHDA and CDR2 SQIVND (reference sequence). CDR3 length: 15 amino acids. V was clipped by 0 bases and J by 9 bases, with 18 bases between them.

Many counts were recorded for this clonotype. The J gene is TRBJ2-3, the V gene TRBV7-9, with 11 bases aligning to TRBD2. The CDR3 totals 15 residues. Germline CDR1 is SEHNR and CDR2 is FQNEAQ (reference sequence). V lost 8 bases to trimming and J lost 0 bases; unmatched junction nucleotides: 4. CDR3 protein: CASHSGRASTDTQYF. CDR3 DNA: TGTGCCAGCCATAGCGGGAGGGCTAGCACAGATACGCAGTATTTT.

The DNA of the CDR3 is TGTGCCAGCAGCTTAGCCCCCAGGGCTGGAAACACCATATATTTT. It encodes CASSLAPRAGNTIYF. The rearrangement links TRBV7-9 to TRBJ1-3; tentative D call: TRBD1 (5 bases). The germline V and J ends were trimmed by 0 bases and 2 bases, with 8 bases remaining between them. The CDR3 runs to 15 residues. Germline assignment: CDR1 SEHNR and CDR2 FQNEAQ (reference sequence).

Many counts were recorded for this clonotype. This chain joins TRBV27 and TRBJ2-5; 12 bases align to TRBD2. J lost 1 base, V lost 5 bases, and 2 bases had no gene match. CDR1 is MNHEY, CDR2 SMNVEV, per germline (reference sequence). There are 15 residues in the CDR3. CDR3 nucleotide sequence: TGTGCCAGCAGTCGACTAGCGGGAGCCCAAGAGACCCAGTACTTC. This translates into CASSRLAGAQETQYF.

This clonotype was counted a few times. The chain recombines TRBV27 with TRBJ2-5; D remains unclear. The V end was cut by 8 bases, the J end by 2 bases, with 15 bases between. The CDR3 is 14 amino acids. Per the germline V gene, CDR1 is MNHEY and CDR2 is SMNVEV (reference sequence). CDR3 sequence (DNA): TGTGCCAGCGTCCCCCTGGGATCGCAAGAGACCCAGTACTTC. Encoded protein: CASVPLGSQETQYF.

There are a few counts of this clonotype. J is TRBJ2-7 and V is TRBV14, with D possibly matching TRBD1 (6 bases). Germline V CDR1 and CDR2: SGHDN, FVKESK. This CDR3 has 15 amino acids. The ends were cut back, 5 bases at V and 3 bases at J, with 17 bases in the middle. In nucleotides, the CDR3 is TGTGCCAGCAGCGGGGGCCATCCACCCTTCTACGAGCAGTACTTC. Translated, it gives CASSGGHPPFYEQYF.

The genes are TRBV12-5 and TRBJ1-2, with TRBD1 identical over 9 bases. This CDR3 region has 14 residues. The V gene's germline CDR1 is LGHNT and CDR2 FRNRAP. V lost 6 bases to trimming and J lost 7 bases; unmatched junction nucleotides: 9. The CDR3 DNA reads as TGTGCTAGTGGACCTTCGGGACAGGGTTTTGGCTACACCTTC. The encoded protein is CASGPSGQGFGYTF.

V gene TRBV19 combines with J gene TRBJ2-6; tentative D call: TRBD2 (6 bases). The CDR3 runs to 13 residues. Germline V CDR1 and CDR2: LNHDA, SQIVND (reference sequence). V was trimmed by 11 bases and J by 3 bases, leaving 11 bases between them. Written as DNA, the CDR3 is TGTGCCGGCCGGAGGGATGGGGCCAACGTCCTGACTTTC. Residues: CAGRRDGANVLTF.

The rearrangement joins TRBV2 to TRBJ1-1, with 9 bases identical to TRBD1. The CDR3 has 15 amino acids. Germline CDR1 SNHLY, CDR2 FYNNEI. Trimming removed 6 bases from V and 5 bases from J; junction bases left unmatched: 10. CDR3 residues: CASSVPGQGRTEAFF. In DNA, the CDR3 is TGTGCCAGCAGCGTACCGGGACAGGGACGGACTGAAGCTTTCTTT.

The rearrangement joins TRBV12-3 or TRBV12-4 to TRBJ2-7, with D unclear. The length of the CDR3 is 12 residues. V gave up 2 bases and J gave up 5 bases, with 7 bases separating them. CDR3: CASSLTENEQYF. Here the CDR3 DNA reads TGTGCCAGCAGTTTAACAGAGAACGAGCAGTACTTC.

This clonotype was seen a few times. V is TRBV10-3 and J is TRBJ2-5; D may be TRBD2 (5 bases). The germline V gene encodes CDR1 ENHRY and CDR2 SYGVKD. The CDR3 spans 15 residues. Trimming cost V 0 bases and J 1 base, with 9 bases left between them. The CDR3 nucleotides read TGTGCCATCAGTGAGTCGAGGGTTCCCCAAGAGACCCAGTACTTC. It specifies CAISESRVPQETQYF.

This clonotype was picked up many times. The V call is TRBV10-3, the J call TRBJ2-3; tentatively, D is TRBD2 (5 bases). V shed 3 bases and J shed 1 base, with 8 bases lying between them. CDR1 and CDR2 (germline): ENHRY, SYGVKD. The CDR3 length is 14 residues. CDR3 protein: CAISDPGGTDTQYF. CDR3 sequence (DNA): TGTGCCATCAGTGACCCCGGGGGCACAGATACGCAGTATTTT.

This clonotype has a handful of counts. This rearrangement joins TRBV7-9 to TRBJ2-7, with 8 nucleotides matching TRBD2. V lost 6 bases and J lost 2; bases outside the gene matches: 9. Germline V gene data show CDR1 as SEHNR and CDR2 as FQNEAQ (reference sequence). This CDR3 has 15 residues. CDR3 nucleotide sequence: TGTGCCAGCAGTCCGCGCAGCGGGGGAACCTACGAGCAGTACTTC. The encoded protein is CASSPRSGGTYEQYF.

The table lists this clonotype with a few counts. The rearrangement uses TRBV20-1 and TRBJ1-1; D remains unclear. CDR3 length equals 11 residues. Germline CDR1 reads DFQATT; CDR2 reads SNEGSKA (reference sequence). The ends were cut back, 6 bases at V and 3 bases at J, with 8 bases in the middle. CDR3 in amino acids: CSAETDTEAFF. CDR3 DNA: TGCAGTGCCGAAACAGACACTGAAGCTTTCTTT.

In its sample, this clonotype was seen many times. The chain couples TRBV29-1 to TRBJ2-1; D not resolved. Deletions cut 0 bases from V and 5 bases from J, with 5 bases between. Per the germline V gene, CDR1 is SQVTM and CDR2 is ANQGSEA. CDR3 length: 12 residues. CDR3 sequence (DNA): TGCAGCGTTGAAGATCTGAACAATGAGCAGTTCTTC. This codes for CSVEDLNNEQFF.

This clonotype has just a few counts. This chain joins TRBV12-3 or TRBV12-4 and TRBJ1-1; possibly TRBD1 for D (5 bases). V lost 3 bases to trimming and J lost 6 bases, with 8 bases between them. This CDR3 contains 12 residues. Here the CDR3 reads CASSLLGPEAFF. For the CDR3, the DNA is TGTGCCAGCAGTTTGCTGGGACCTGAAGCTTTCTTT.

This chain uses TRBV4-1 with TRBJ2-7; 7 positions match TRBD2. CDR3 size: 17 residues. Germline loops: CDR1 MGHRA, CDR2 YSYEKL. The trim removed 4 bases at V and 5 bases at J, leaving 17 bases unmatched. The CDR3 loop is CASSLDPSHGRRNEQYF. The CDR3 region has the DNA TGCGCCAGCAGCCTTGATCCAAGCCACGGGAGGAGGAACGAGCAGTACTTC.

The rearrangement links TRBV7-9 to TRBJ2-3; TRBD2 matches 11 bases. This CDR3 is 17 amino acids long. Per the germline V gene, CDR1 is SEHNR and CDR2 is FQNEAQ (reference sequence). J was trimmed by 3 bases and V by 5 bases; bases with no gene match: 10. The CDR3 nucleotides read TGTGCCAGCAGCAGGACTAGCGGGCGGGCTCTGACAGATACGCAGTATTTT. Amino acid sequence: CASSRTSGRALTDTQYF.

This clonotype has ten or more counts. This chain connects TRBV12-3 or TRBV12-4 to TRBJ1-6; 7 bases align to TRBD1. The V gene end was trimmed by 5 bases and the J gene end by 7 bases; junction bases not matched to a gene: 5. There are 14 residues in the CDR3. CDR3 residues: CASSETGWNSPLHF. The CDR3 nucleotides are TGTGCCAGCAGTGAGACAGGGTGGAATTCACCCCTCCACTTT.

The table lists this clonotype with many counts. The genes are TRBV4-1 and TRBJ2-5; TRBD2 is a possible D gene (7 bases). The CDR3 loop spans 14 amino acids. Trimming took off 0 bases at V and 4 bases at J, with 9 bases between the two ends. CDR1 and CDR2 from the germline V gene are MGHRA and YSYEKL. CDR3 DNA: TGCGCCAGCAGCCAAGATGGGGGGGCAGAGACCCAGTACTTC. This sequence encodes CASSQDGGAETQYF.

This clonotype showed up just a few times. The rearrangement links TRBV2 to TRBJ2-1; 15 bases agree with TRBD2. Germline V gene data show CDR1 as SNHLY and CDR2 as FYNNEI. The CDR3 contains 15 residues. The trim removed 4 bases at V and 12 bases at J, leaving 7 bases unmatched. CDR3: CASSGGTSGGKGQFF. CDR3 bases: TGTGCCAGCAGTGGGGGGACTAGCGGGGGGAAGGGGCAGTTCTTC.

The chain carries TRBV19 and TRBJ1-1, with TRBD1 as a possible D gene (5 bases). The ends were cut back, 2 bases at V and 5 bases at J, with 9 bases in the middle. Germline CDR1 LNHDA, CDR2 SQIVND (reference sequence). The CDR3 runs to 13 residues. Written as DNA, the CDR3 is TGTGCCAGTAGTATACTCGGGACGACTGAAGCTTTCTTT. It translates to CASSILGTTEAFF.

At least ten counts were recorded for this clonotype. The chain recombines TRBV27 with TRBJ2-1; possibly TRBD1 for D (6 bases). The CDR3 sequence is 14 residues long. Germline CDR1 MNHEY, CDR2 SMNVEV (reference sequence). Trimming shortened V by 3 bases and J by 9 bases, and 15 bases separated the two germline ends. CDR3 nucleotide sequence: TGTGCCAGCAGTTTCCCTACAGGGTTGGGTGAGCAGTTCTTC. It translates to CASSFPTGLGEQFF.

The sample holds many counts of this clonotype. V is TRBV7-9 and J is TRBJ2-7; D is unclear. The germline V gene encodes CDR1 SEHNR and CDR2 FQNEAQ (reference sequence). The CDR3 covers 12 residues. The V end was cut by 4 bases, the J end by 5 bases, with 9 bases between. The CDR3 DNA reads TGTGCCAGCAGCTCGACTGGGAACGAGCAGTACTTC. Translation gives CASSSTGNEQYF.